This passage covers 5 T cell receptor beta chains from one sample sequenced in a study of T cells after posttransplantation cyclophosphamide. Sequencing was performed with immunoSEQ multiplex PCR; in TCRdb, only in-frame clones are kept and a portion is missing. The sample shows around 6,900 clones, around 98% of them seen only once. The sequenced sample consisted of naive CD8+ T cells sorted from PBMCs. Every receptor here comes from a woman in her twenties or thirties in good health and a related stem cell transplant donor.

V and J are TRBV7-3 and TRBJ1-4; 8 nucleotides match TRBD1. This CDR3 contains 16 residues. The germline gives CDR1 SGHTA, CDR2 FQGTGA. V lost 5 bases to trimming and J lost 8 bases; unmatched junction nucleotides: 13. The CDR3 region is CASSPGQGFQLEKLFF. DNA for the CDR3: TGTGCCAGCAGCCCAGGACAGGGTTTCCAATTAGAAAAACTGTTTTTT.

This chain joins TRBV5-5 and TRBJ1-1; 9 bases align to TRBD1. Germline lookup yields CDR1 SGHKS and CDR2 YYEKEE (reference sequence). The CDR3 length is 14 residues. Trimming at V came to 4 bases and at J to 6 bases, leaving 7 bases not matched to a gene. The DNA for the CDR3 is TGTGCCAGCAGCACGGGACAGGGCACAGCTGAAGCTTTCTTT. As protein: CASSTGQGTAEAFF.

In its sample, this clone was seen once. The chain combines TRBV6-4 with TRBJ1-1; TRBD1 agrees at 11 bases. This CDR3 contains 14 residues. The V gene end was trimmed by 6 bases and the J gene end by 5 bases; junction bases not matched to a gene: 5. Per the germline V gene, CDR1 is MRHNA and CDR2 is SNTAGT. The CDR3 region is CASSRGTGGTEAFF. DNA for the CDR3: TGTGCCAGCAGCAGGGGGACAGGGGGAACTGAAGCTTTCTTT.

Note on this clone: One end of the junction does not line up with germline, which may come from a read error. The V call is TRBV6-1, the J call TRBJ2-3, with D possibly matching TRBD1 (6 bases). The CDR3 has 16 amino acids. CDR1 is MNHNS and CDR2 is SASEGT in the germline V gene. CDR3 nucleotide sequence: TGTGCCAGCAGTGAAGGAGCAGGGGTCCCCACATATACGCAGTATTTT. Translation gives CASSEGAGVPTYTQYF.

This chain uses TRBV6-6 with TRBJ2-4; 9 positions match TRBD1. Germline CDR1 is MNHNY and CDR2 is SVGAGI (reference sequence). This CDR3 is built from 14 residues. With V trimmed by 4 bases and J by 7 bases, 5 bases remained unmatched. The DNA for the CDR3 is TGTGCCAGCAGTTCCCCGGGACAGGGTAACATTCAGTACTTC. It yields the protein CASSSPGQGNIQYF.